The clone carrying this TCR beta chain was seen a few times. Its target is not known. This specimen comes from a study of T-cell reconstitution after alpha-beta-depleted transplantation in children. Study outcomes and limitations: Reportedly, only several hundred clones from non-depleted graft cells drove alpha-beta T-cell counts at about two months. Most T-cell counts and diversity one year after the transplant came from T cells that were newly produced.

The library targeted TCRbeta and was prepared with unique molecular identifiers. TCRdb reprocessed the PCR reads via MiXCR and lists one record per CDR3 protein. Here the sample spans roughly 82,000 distinct CDR3 sequences, 13% to 15% being singletons. Here the sequenced sample was PBMCs, mostly from graft donor cells, taken 180 days after TCRalphabeta/CD19-depleted stem cell transplant. This TCR came from a male patient between 2 and 10 years old who had a stem cell transplant for acute lymphoblastic leukemia, so the T cells may come from the graft donor.

DNA of the CDR3: TGTGCCAGCAGTATCGCCCTAGTTTCTTATAGCAATCAGCCCCAGCATTTT. Protein: CASSIALVSYSNQPQHF. The rearrangement links TRBV2 to TRBJ1-5; D call uncertain. The CDR3 is made up of 17 amino acids. Trimming took off 5 bases at V and 0 bases at J, with 17 bases between the two ends. Germline V gene sequence: CDR1 SNHLY, CDR2 FYNNEI.